One sample yielded the 28 T cell receptor beta chains listed below, sequenced in a study of response to subunit inactivated influenza vaccine. TCRdb re-called the RT-PCR reads through MiXCR, storing one row per CDR3 protein. The sample has around 600,000 distinct CDR3 sequences, roughly 10% seen once. A further study also used this sample, focusing on T cells expressing NK-cell markers. Per that paper: Synthesis of TCR beta cDNA relied on 5'RACE template switching carrying UMIs.

The sample was PBMCs from blood, taken on the day of vaccination. The receptor set was obtained from a man aged 50-59 years who received an inactivated influenza vaccine.

This chain connects TRBV3-1 to TRBJ1-2; D possibly corresponds to TRBD1 (5 bases). Deletions cut 4 bases from V and 5 bases from J, with 8 bases between. The CDR3 contains 12 residues. Germline loops: CDR1 LGHDT, CDR2 YNNKEL (reference sequence). The CDR3 spells CASSRDRYGYTF. The DNA for the CDR3 is TGTGCCAGCAGCCGAGACAGATATGGCTACACCTTC.

This clonotype was seen repeatedly, ten times or more. This chain uses TRBV2 with TRBJ1-6; 10 positions agree with TRBD1. Germline values: CDR1 SNHLY, CDR2 FYNNEI. V shed 2 bases, J shed 7 bases, and the junction held 2 bases outside the gene matches. This CDR3 has 15 amino acids. The CDR3: CASSERQGANSPLHF. The CDR3 coding sequence is TGTGCCAGCAGTGAAAGACAGGGGGCGAATTCACCCCTCCACTTT.

This chain links TRBV20-1 with TRBJ2-3; 7 nucleotides match TRBD1. Germline lookup yields CDR1 DFQATT and CDR2 SNEGSKA (reference sequence). J was trimmed by 3 bases and V by 4 bases; bases with no gene match: 10. The CDR3 loop spans 15 amino acids. CDR3 protein: CSATSGTVLTDTQYF. In DNA, the CDR3 is TGCAGTGCTACGTCGGGGACAGTACTTACAGATACGCAGTATTTT.

The chain joins TRBV7-2 to TRBJ2-5; D may be TRBD2 (7 bases). Trimming left V 0 bases short and J 1 base short, with 12 bases between. This CDR3 has 16 residues. CDR1 is SGHTA and CDR2 is FQGNSA in the germline V gene. CDR3: CASSLAGGLVQETQYF. The CDR3 coding sequence is TGTGCCAGCAGCTTAGCGGGGGGGCTTGTCCAAGAGACCCAGTACTTC.

This clonotype was counted at least ten times. This sequence joins TRBV5-1 and TRBJ2-1, with 8 bases fitting TRBD1. The CDR3 loop spans 15 amino acids. V lost 0 bases, J lost 10 bases, and 9 bases stayed unmatched. Germline CDR1 SGHRS, CDR2 YFSETQ. The DNA of the CDR3 is TGCGCCAGCAGCTTGGCCGCGGACAGGGTATTCGAGCAGTTCTTC. This translates into CASSLAADRVFEQFF.

The chain recombines TRBV15 with TRBJ2-3, with 10 bases that match TRBD2. Germline V gene data show CDR1 as LNHNV and CDR2 as YYDKDF (reference sequence). The V and J ends lost 2 bases and 5 bases, in that order; junction bases with no gene match: 1. The CDR3 spans 14 residues. DNA of the CDR3: TGTGCCACCAGCAGAAGGACTAGCGGAGATACGCAGTATTTT. Encoded protein: CATSRRTSGDTQYF.

This clonotype was counted only a few times. This chain joins TRBV18 and TRBJ2-7; D ambiguous. Germline CDR1 is KGHSH and CDR2 is LQKENI. With 2 bases removed from V and 7 bases from J, the gap between germline ends came to 9 bases. This CDR3 is 12 amino acids long. The CDR3 DNA follows: TGTGCCAGCTCACCAGTAAGAGAGGAGCAGTACTTC. Translated: CASSPVREEQYF.

This rearrangement joins TRBV7-2 to TRBJ2-1, with 10 bases matching TRBD2. This CDR3 is 16 amino acids long. V trimming: 1 base; J trimming: 6 bases; junction bases outside the gene matches: 6. The V gene's germline CDR1 is SGHTA and CDR2 FQGNSA. The CDR3 DNA is TGTGCCAGCAGCTTAGTCGGGCTAGCGGGAGCCAATGAGCAGTTCTTC. Protein product: CASSLVGLAGANEQFF.

This clonotype has just a few counts. The rearrangement links TRBV6-2 or TRBV6-3 to TRBJ2-1; D is unresolved. Trimming left V 2 bases short and J 1 base short, with 9 bases between. The CDR3 contains 15 residues. Per germline, CDR1 MNHEY and CDR2 SVGEGT. The CDR3 is CASSYARLSYNEQFF. The DNA of the CDR3 is TGTGCCAGCAGTTACGCCCGGTTGTCCTACAATGAGCAGTTCTTC.

This clonotype was recorded a few times. DNA for the CDR3: TGTGCCAGCAGCCCGGGACTCGTAACTTACGAGCAGTACTTC. Translated: CASSPGLVTYEQYF. V gene TRBV9 combines with J gene TRBJ2-7; a possible D gene is TRBD2 (6 bases). The germline CDR1 and CDR2 sequences are SGDLS and YYNGEE. The CDR3 is 14 amino acids. Trimming shortened V by 4 bases and J by 4 bases, and 15 bases separated the two germline ends.

This chain connects TRBV12-3 or TRBV12-4 to TRBJ1-5; possible D gene TRBD1, 6 bases. Trimming left V 2 bases short and J 6 bases short, with 20 bases between. This CDR3 has 17 amino acids. The CDR3 DNA reads TGTGCCAGCAGTTTACGGGCAGGGGCGTCCGGCGGTCAGCCCCAGCATTTT. It encodes CASSLRAGASGGQPQHF.

This clonotype was seen more than once but under ten times. This sequence joins TRBV6-2 or TRBV6-3 and TRBJ2-6; D possibly matches TRBD1 or TRBD2 (5 bases each). The CDR3 covers 16 residues. Germline loops: CDR1 MNHEY, CDR2 SVGEGT. Trimming removed 10 bases at V and 0 bases at J, with 16 bases between. The CDR3 sequence is CATLGRGGSGANVLTF. CDR3 coding DNA: TGTGCCACCCTAGGTCGGGGCGGCTCTGGGGCCAACGTCCTGACTTTC.

This clonotype was seen only a few times. The chain combines TRBV28 with TRBJ2-7, with 13 bases that match TRBD2. This CDR3 is 15 amino acids long. CDR1 and CDR2 (germline): MDHEN, SYDVKM. J gave up 9 bases and V 5 bases, and 10 bases lay outside the gene matches. CDR3 loop: CASSLRTSGSFAQYF. CDR3 sequence (DNA): TGTGCCAGCAGTCTCCGGACTAGCGGGAGTTTTGCGCAGTACTTC.

V gene TRBV11-2 combines with J gene TRBJ2-5, with 8 nucleotides matching TRBD1. This CDR3 spans 17 amino acids. Per the germline V gene, CDR1 is SGHAT and CDR2 is FQNNGV. Trimming at V came to 0 bases and at J to 4 bases, leaving 10 bases not matched to a gene. The CDR3 DNA sequence: TGTGCCAGCAGCTTAGATATCGGCAGGGGGCGGAGAGAGACCCAGTACTTC. Its translation: CASSLDIGRGRRETQYF. The whole variable domain, remainder taken from reference TRBV11-2 and TRBJ2-5, is EAGVAQSPRYKIIEKRQSVAFWCNPISGHATLYWYQQILGQGPKLLIQFQNNGVVDDSQLPKDRFSAERLKGVDSTLKIQPAKLEDSAVYLCASSLDIGRGRRETQYFGPGTRLLVL.

The chain uses TRBV28 and TRBJ2-7; possibly TRBD1 for D (5 bases). This CDR3 has 14 amino acids. The germline CDR1 and CDR2 sequences are MDHEN and SYDVKM. With 8 bases removed from V and 0 bases from J, the gap between germline ends came to 14 bases. This CDR3 reads CASSSREFSYEQYF. The CDR3 nucleotides are TGTGCCAGCTCCAGCAGGGAATTCTCCTACGAGCAGTACTTC.

This clonotype has just a few counts. The chain employs TRBV19 and TRBJ2-1, with D unresolved. This CDR3 contains 15 residues. V shed 6 bases and J shed 0 bases, with 12 bases lying between them. CDR1 and CDR2 from the germline V gene are LNHDA and SQIVND (reference sequence). For the CDR3, the DNA is TGTGCCAGTAGACCGACAAGGAGCTCCTACAATGAGCAGTTCTTC. Its translation is CASRPTRSSYNEQFF.

V and J are TRBV6-5 and TRBJ1-1; the D is unclear. The CDR3 covers 15 residues. V was trimmed by 2 bases and J by 1 base, leaving 11 bases between them. Germline-derived CDR1 and CDR2 are MNHEY and SVGAGI. This CDR3 reads CASSYLGPQNTEAFF. CDR3 bases: TGTGCCAGCAGTTACCTAGGGCCCCAGAACACTGAAGCTTTCTTT.

This clonotype was detected a few times. The chain links TRBV10-3 to TRBJ2-3; maybe TRBD2 (6 bases). The V end was cut by 6 bases, the J end by 6 bases, with 19 bases between. CDR1 is ENHRY, CDR2 SYGVKD, per germline. This CDR3 spans 15 amino acids. Here the CDR3 DNA reads TGTGCCATCAGGAAGGGACCCGGCGGGGACGATACGCAGTATTTT. Protein: CAIRKGPGGDDTQYF.

This clonotype was seen repeatedly, ten times or more. V usage is TRBV3-1 and J usage is TRBJ2-7; TRBD2 agrees at 12 bases. Trimming removed 5 bases from V and 0 bases from J; junction bases left unmatched: 5. CDR3 size: 16 residues. Germline CDR1 and CDR2: LGHDT and YNNKEL (reference sequence). CDR3 in amino acids: CASSFGLAGSSYEQYF. For the CDR3, the DNA is TGTGCCAGCAGCTTCGGACTAGCGGGGAGCTCCTACGAGCAGTACTTC.

The chain has TRBV6-5 and TRBJ2-1, with 8 bases identical to TRBD1. The CDR3 is 16 amino acids. V lost 2 bases and J lost 9; bases outside the gene matches: 12. The germline V gene has CDR1 MNHEY and CDR2 SVGAGI. In nucleotides, the CDR3 is TGTGCCAGCAGTTACGGCCAGGGGGCGGGTCCGGGTGAGCAGTTCTTC. This gives the protein CASSYGQGAGPGEQFF.

J is TRBJ2-3 and V is TRBV20-1; unclear D gene. Looked up from germline, CDR1 is DFQATT and CDR2 is SNEGSKA (reference sequence). The CDR3 is 11 residues long. Trimming removed 5 bases at V and 11 bases at J, with 14 bases between. For the CDR3, the DNA is TGCAGTGCTGAATATCGGGTGGGGCAGTATTTT. Its protein product is CSAEYRVGQYF.

This clonotype was seen more than once but under ten times. The CDR3 region has the DNA TGTGCCAGCAGCCAAGAACAATGGAACACTGAAGCTTTCTTT. Protein product: CASSQEQWNTEAFF. The chain combines TRBV4-2 with TRBJ1-1; D ambiguous. This CDR3 contains 14 residues. V gave up 0 bases and J gave up 1 base, with 6 bases separating them. Per the germline V gene, CDR1 is LGHNA and CDR2 is YNFKEQ.

There are many counts of this clonotype. The J gene is TRBJ1-5, the V gene TRBV20-1, with D perhaps TRBD1 (6 bases). The germline CDR1 and CDR2 sequences are DFQATT and SNEGSKA (reference sequence). The CDR3 runs to 15 residues. V was clipped by 1 base and J by 2 bases, with 12 bases between them. CDR3 DNA: TGCAGTGCTAGAGTAGGGGGATCGGGCAATCAGCCCCAGCATTTT. Its protein product is CSARVGGSGNQPQHF.

This clonotype occurred a few times. The chain joins TRBV9 to TRBJ2-3; D not resolved. The germline V and J ends were trimmed by 3 bases and 0 bases, with 8 bases remaining between them. CDR3 length: 14 residues. Germline assignment: CDR1 SGDLS and CDR2 YYNGEE. This CDR3 reads CASSDRASTDTQYF. DNA for the CDR3: TGTGCCAGCAGCGACCGAGCCAGCACAGATACGCAGTATTTT.

This clonotype was observed a few times. This rearrangement joins TRBV12-3 or TRBV12-4 to TRBJ1-2; a weak D match, TRBD1 (6 bases). CDR3 length: 13 residues. V lost 6 bases to trimming and J lost 7 bases, with 15 bases between them. The DNA of the CDR3 is TGTGCCAGCAGACCCGGACAGCTTTCTGGCTACACCTTC. It codes for CASRPGQLSGYTF.

The J gene is TRBJ2-7, the V gene TRBV28, with D perhaps matching TRBD1 or TRBD2 (5 bases each). Germline lookup yields CDR1 MDHEN and CDR2 SYDVKM. Deletions cut 3 bases from V and 0 bases from J, with 12 bases between. The CDR3 is made up of 15 amino acids. The CDR3: CASSLGPGNSYEQYF. DNA for the CDR3: TGTGCCAGCAGTTTGGGACCCGGCAACTCCTACGAGCAGTACTTC.

The chain employs TRBV4-3 and TRBJ2-7, with D unresolved. The CDR3 contains 13 residues. The V gene's germline CDR1 is LGHNA and CDR2 YSLEER. V lost 5 bases to trimming and J lost 5 bases, with 13 bases between them. In DNA, the CDR3 is TGCGCCAGCAGCGCGAGACTTTTCGACGAGCAGTACTTC. It specifies CASSARLFDEQYF.

The chain combines TRBV28 with TRBJ1-5; 9 bases match TRBD1. The CDR3 runs to 16 residues. Trimming removed 5 bases from V and 4 bases from J; junction bases left unmatched: 9. Germline-derived CDR1 and CDR2 are MDHEN and SYDVKM. This chain's CDR3 is CASSRPGQGKNQPQHF. CDR3 sequence (DNA): TGTGCCAGCAGTCGCCCGGGACAGGGTAAGAATCAGCCCCAGCATTTT.